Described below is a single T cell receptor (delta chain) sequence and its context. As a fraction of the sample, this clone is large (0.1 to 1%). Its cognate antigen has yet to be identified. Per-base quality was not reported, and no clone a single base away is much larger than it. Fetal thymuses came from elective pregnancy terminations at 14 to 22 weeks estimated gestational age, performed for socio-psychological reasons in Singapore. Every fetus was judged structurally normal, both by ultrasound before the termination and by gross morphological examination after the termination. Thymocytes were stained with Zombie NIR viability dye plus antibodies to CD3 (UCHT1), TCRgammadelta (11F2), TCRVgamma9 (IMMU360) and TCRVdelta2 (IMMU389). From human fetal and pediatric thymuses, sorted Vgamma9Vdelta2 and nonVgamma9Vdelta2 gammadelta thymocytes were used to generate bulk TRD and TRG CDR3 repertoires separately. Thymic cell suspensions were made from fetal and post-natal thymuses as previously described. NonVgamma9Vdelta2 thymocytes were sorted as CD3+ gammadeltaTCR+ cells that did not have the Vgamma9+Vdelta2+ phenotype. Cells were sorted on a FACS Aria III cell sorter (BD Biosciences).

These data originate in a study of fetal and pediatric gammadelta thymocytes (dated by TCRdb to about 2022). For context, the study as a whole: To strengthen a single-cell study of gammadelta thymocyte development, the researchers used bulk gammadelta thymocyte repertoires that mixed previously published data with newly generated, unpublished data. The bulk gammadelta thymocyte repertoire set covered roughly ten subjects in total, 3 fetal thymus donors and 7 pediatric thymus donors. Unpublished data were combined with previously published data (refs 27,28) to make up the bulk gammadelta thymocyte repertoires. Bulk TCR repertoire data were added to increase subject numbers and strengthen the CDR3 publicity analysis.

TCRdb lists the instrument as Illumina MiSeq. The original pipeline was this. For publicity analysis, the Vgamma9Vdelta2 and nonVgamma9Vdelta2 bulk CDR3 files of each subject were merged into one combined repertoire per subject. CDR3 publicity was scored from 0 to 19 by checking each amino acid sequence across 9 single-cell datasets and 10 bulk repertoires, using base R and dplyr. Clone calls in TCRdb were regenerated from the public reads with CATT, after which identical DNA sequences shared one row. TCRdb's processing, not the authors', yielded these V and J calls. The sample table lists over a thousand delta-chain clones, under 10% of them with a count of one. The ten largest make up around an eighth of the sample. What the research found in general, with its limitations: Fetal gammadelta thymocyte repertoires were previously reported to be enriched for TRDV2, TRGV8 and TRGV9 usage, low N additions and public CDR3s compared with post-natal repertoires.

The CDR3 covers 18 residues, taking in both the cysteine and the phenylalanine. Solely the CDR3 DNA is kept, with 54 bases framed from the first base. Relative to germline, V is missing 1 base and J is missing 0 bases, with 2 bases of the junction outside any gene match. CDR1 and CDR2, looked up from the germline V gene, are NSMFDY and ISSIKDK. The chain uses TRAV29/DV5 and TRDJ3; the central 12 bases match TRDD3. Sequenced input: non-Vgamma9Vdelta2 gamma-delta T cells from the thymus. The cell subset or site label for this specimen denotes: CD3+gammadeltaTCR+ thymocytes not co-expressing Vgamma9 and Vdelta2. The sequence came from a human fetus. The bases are TGTGCAGCAAGCCTACTGGGGGATACCTCCTGGGACACCCGACAGATGTTTTTC. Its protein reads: CAASLLGDTSWDTRQMFF.